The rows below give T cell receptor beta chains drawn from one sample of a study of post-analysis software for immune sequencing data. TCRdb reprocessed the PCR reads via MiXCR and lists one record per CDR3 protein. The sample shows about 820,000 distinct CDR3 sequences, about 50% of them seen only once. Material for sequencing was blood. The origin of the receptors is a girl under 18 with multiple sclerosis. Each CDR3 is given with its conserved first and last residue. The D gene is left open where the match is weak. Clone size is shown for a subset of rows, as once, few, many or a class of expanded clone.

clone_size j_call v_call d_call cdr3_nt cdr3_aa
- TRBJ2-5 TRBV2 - TGTGCCAGCAGGGAAGGTCTCTCCCAAGAGACCCAGTACTTC CASREGLSQETQYF
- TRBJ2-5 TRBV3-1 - TGTGCCAGCAGCCAAGCCAGGACAGAGACCCAGTACTTC CASSQARTETQYF
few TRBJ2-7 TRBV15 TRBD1 TGTGCCACCAGGGGACAGGGGGCATCGTACGAGCAGTACTTC CATRGQGASYEQYF
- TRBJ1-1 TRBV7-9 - TGTGCCAGCAGCCTGGGAGTTGTTACTGAAGCTTTCTTT CASSLGVVTEAFF
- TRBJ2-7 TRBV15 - TGTGCCACCAGCAGAGATTTGGCTAGCACCTACGAGCAGTACTTC CATSRDLASTYEQYF
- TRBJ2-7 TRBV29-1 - TGCAGCGTTGAATTTCGGGTCGGCGGGTGGGGACCCTACGAGCAGTACTTC CSVEFRVGGWGPYEQYF
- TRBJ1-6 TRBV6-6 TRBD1 TGTGCCAGCAGTTACCCGGCGGGACAGGGGCAATCACCCCTCCACTTT CASSYPAGQGQSPLHF
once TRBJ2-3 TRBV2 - TGTGCCAGCAGTAAGGACAGACTCCCTTCTGGCTTGACAGATACGCAGTATTTT CASSKDRLPSGLTDTQYF
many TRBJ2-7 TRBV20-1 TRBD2 TGCAGTGCTAGACCCCAGGGAGCGGGGACCTACGAGCAGTACTTC CSARPQGAGTYEQYF
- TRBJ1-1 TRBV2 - TGTGCCAGCAGTGTATGGGCCTCGAACACTGAAGCTTTCTTT CASSVWASNTEAFF
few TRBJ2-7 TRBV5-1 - TGCGCCAGCAGCGGGGGGCTCGACGAGCAGTACTTC CASSGGLDEQYF
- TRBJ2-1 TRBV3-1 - TGTGCCAGCAGCCAAGATTTCTGGGGCGATGAGCAGTTCTTC CASSQDFWGDEQFF
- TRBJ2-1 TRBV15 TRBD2 TGTGCCACCAGCAGAGTAGCTAGCGGGATCTACAATGAGCAGTTCTTC CATSRVASGIYNEQFF
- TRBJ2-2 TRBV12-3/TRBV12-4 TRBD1 TGTGCCAGCAGTTTAGCCCGGGACAGGGGAACCGGGGAGCTGTTTTTT CASSLARDRGTGELFF
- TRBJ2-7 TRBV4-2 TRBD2 TGTGCCAGCAGCCAGGCCTCTCTAGCGGGATACGAGCAGTACTTC CASSQASLAGYEQYF
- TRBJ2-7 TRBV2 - TGTGCCAGCAGTGAAAACAAGGACTACGAGCAGTACTTC CASSENKDYEQYF
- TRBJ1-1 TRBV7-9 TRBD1 TGTGCCAGCAGGGGAGGGTTAGGACAGGGGGCCAGGAACACTGAAGCTTTCTTT CASRGGLGQGARNTEAFF
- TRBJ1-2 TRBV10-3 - TGTGCCATCAGTGGGGGAGCTAACTATGGCTACACCTTC CAISGGANYGYTF
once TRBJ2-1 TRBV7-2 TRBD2 TGTGCCAGCAGCTCTTCTCGGGAGGGAGAGCAGTTCTTC CASSSSREGEQFF
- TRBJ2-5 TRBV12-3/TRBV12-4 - TGTGCCAGCAAGGCCGGGTATGGGACCCAGTACTTC CASKAGYGTQYF
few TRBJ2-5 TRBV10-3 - TGTGCCATCAGTGAGTCAGTCACCCCTGGAGAGACCCAGTACTTC CAISESVTPGETQYF
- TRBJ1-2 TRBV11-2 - TGTACCAGCAGCTTAGTTTCGGGGTCTGGCTACACCTTC CTSSLVSGSGYTF
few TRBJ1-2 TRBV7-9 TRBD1 TGTGCCAGCAGTTCACAGGGGTACAATGGCTACACCTTC CASSSQGYNGYTF
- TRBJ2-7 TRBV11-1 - TGTGCCAGTAGCTTGGGGGCCGTGGCGGTCCAAGAGACCCTGTACTTC CASSLGAVAVQETLYF
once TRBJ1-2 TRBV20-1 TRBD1 TGCAGTGCGCGGACAGGGCCTATCCGCCCCTATGGCTACACCTTC CSARTGPIRPYGYTF
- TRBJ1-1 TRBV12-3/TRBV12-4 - TGTGCCAGCAGTTTAAATGTGGGCTATGGTGAAGCTTTCTTT CASSLNVGYGEAFF
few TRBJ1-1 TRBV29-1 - TGCAGCGTTGGCAGTGGGGGATCTGCTTTCTTT CSVGSGGSAFF
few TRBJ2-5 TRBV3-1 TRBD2 TGTGCCAGCAGCCATCCCGGGACTAGCCGGACCCAGTACTTC CASSHPGTSRTQYF
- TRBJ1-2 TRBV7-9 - TGTGCCAGCAGCCTCAGGGCTAAGGATTACTACACCTTC CASSLRAKDYYTF
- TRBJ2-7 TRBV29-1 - TGCAGCGTTTCCCAGGGGAGAGACGAGCAGTACTTC CSVSQGRDEQYF
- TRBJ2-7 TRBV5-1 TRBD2 TGCGCCAGCAGCTCCAACGGGAGGTTTTACGAGCAGTACTTC CASSSNGRFYEQYF
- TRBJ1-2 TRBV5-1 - TGCGCCGGCAGCTTTGGACAGTCGTATGGCTACACCTTC CAGSFGQSYGYTF
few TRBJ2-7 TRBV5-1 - TGCGCCAGCAGCTTGGCGCTACAAGGGGTCGAGCAGTACTTC CASSLALQGVEQYF
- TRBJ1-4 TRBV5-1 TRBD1 TGCGCCAGCAAGCTGGACAGGGGAAATGAAAAACTGTTTTTT CASKLDRGNEKLFF
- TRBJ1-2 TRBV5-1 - TGCGCCAGCAGCTTGGGCGGTGGGGCCCAACATGGCTACACCTTC CASSLGGGAQHGYTF
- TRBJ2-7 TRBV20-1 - TGCAGTGCTAGAACGGGGGATGGTTTCGAGCAGTACTTC CSARTGDGFEQYF
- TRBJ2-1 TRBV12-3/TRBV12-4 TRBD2 TGTGCCAGCACCCCGGGGGGGCCGGGCAATGAGCAGGTCTTC CASTPGGPGNEQVF
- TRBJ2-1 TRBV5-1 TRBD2 TGCGCCAGCAGCTTACAGCGGGAGATGGTGGGCAATGAGCAGTTCTTC CASSLQREMVGNEQFF
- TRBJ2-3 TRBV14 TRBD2 TGTGCCAGCAGCCAGGATCCGAGCGGGAGCGTCACAGATACGCAGTATTTT CASSQDPSGSVTDTQYF
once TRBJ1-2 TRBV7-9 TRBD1 TGTGCCAGCAGTTCACAGGGGGCGCGAGGAGACTATGGCTACACCTTC CASSSQGARGDYGYTF
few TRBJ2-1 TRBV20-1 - TGCAGTGCTAGAGATGTTGTACCATCCTTCTCGGCCTCCTACAATGAGCAGTTCTTC CSARDVVPSFSASYNEQFF
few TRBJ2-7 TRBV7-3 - TGTGCCAGCAGCTTAATCGGGGGCAGCTCCTACGAGCAGTACTTC CASSLIGGSSYEQYF
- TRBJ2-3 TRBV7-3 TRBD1 TGTGCCAGCAGCTATGTCCCGGGACAGGGGATTCGGGATACGCAGTATTTT CASSYVPGQGIRDTQYF
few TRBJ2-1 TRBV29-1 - TGCAGCGTTGGCCTACTACGAAACAATGAGCAGTTCTTC CSVGLLRNNEQFF
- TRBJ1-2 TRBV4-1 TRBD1 TGCGCCAGCAGCCAAGATCCGGGGACAGGGGGTGGCTACACCTTC CASSQDPGTGGGYTF
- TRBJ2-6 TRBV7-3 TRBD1 TGTGCCAGCAGTTTGACAGGGCCGGCCGGGGCCAACGTCCTGACTTTC CASSLTGPAGANVLTF
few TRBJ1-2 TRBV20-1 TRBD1 TGCAGTGCTAGAGATCTCGACAGGGCGGAGGGCTACACCTTC CSARDLDRAEGYTF
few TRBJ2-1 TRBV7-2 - TGTGCCAGCAGCCCCGGGGGCCCGACAACGCTTGGGCAGTTCTTC CASSPGGPTTLGQFF
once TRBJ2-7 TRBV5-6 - TGTGCCAGCAGCTTGTGCAGGGCCCTACTCGAGCAGTACTTC CASSLCRALLEQYF
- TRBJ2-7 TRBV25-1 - TGTGCCAGCAGGGGGAATAACGAGCAGTACTTC CASRGNNEQYF
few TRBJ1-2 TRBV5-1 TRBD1 TGCGCCAGCAGCTTGGGACAGGGCGTCTTTGGCTACACCTTC CASSLGQGVFGYTF
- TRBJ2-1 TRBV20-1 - TGCAGTGCCCCTAAGAGAACCCCGAGGCACAATGAGCAGTTCTTC CSAPKRTPRHNEQFF